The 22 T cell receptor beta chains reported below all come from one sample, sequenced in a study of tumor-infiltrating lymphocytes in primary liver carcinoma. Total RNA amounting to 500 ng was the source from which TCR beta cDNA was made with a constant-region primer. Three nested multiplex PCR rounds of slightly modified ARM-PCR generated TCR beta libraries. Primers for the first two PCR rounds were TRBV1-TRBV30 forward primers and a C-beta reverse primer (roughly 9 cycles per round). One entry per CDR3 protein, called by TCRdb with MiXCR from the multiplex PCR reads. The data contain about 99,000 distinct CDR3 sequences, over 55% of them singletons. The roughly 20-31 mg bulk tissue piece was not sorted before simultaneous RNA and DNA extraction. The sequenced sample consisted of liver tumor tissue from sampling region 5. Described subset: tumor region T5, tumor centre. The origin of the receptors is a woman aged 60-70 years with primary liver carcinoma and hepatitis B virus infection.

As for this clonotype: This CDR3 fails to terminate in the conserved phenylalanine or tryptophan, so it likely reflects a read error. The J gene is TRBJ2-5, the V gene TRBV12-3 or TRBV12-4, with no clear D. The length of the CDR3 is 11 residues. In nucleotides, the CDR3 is TGTTCCAGCAGTTTACGGGAGACCCAGTACTCC. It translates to CSSSLRETQYS.

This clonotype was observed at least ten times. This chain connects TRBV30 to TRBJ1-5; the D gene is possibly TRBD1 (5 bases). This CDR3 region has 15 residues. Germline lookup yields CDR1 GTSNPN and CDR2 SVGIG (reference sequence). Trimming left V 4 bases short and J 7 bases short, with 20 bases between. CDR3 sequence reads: CAWKLPGPKPQPQHF. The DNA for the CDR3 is TGTGCCTGGAAGCTGCCGGGACCAAAACCCCAGCCCCAGCATTTT.

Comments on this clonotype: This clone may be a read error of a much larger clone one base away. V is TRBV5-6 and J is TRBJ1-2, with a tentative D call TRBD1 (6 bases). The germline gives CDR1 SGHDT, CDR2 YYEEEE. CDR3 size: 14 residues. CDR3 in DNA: TGTGCCAGCAGCTACGGGACACCAAACTATGGCTGCACCTTC. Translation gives CASSYGTPNYGCTF.

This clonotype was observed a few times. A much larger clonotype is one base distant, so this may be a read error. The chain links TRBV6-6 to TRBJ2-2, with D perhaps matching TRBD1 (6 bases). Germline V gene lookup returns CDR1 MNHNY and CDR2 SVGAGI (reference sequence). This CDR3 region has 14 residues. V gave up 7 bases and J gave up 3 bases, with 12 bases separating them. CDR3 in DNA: TGTGCCAGCAATCCGGACAGTTACACCGGGGAGCTGTTTTTT. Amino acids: CASNPDSYTGELFF.

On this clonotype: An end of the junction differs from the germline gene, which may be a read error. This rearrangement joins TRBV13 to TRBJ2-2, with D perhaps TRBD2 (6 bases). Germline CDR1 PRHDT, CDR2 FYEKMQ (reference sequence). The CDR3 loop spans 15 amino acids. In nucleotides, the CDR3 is TGTTCCAGCAGCCCTCGGGGGTGGAACACCGGGGAGCTGTTTTTT. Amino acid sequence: CSSSPRGWNTGELFF.

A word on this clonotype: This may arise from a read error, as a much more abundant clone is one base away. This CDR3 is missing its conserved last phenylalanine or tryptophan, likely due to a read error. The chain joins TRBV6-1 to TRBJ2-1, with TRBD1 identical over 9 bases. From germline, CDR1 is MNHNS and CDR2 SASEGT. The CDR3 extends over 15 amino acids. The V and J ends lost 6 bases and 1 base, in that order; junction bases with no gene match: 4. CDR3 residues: CASRLDRGSYNEQFY. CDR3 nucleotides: TGTGCCAGCAGACTCGACAGGGGGTCCTACAATGAGCAGTTCTAC.

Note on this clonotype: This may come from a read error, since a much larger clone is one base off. The DNA for the CDR3 is TGTGCCAGCACCGATTCGACAGGGGTCTTCATTGAAGCTTTCTTT. Translated, it gives CASTDSTGVFIEAFF. V usage is TRBV7-8 and J usage is TRBJ1-1; 8 bases are a match to TRBD1. The CDR3 spans 15 residues. Germline V gene lookup returns CDR1 SGHVS and CDR2 FQNEAQ. V shed 7 bases and J 7 bases; nucleotides not matched to a gene: 14.

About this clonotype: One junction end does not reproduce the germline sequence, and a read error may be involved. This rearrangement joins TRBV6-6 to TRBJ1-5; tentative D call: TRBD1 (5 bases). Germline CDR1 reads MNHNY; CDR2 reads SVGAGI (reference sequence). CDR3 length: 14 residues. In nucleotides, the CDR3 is TGTACCAGCAGTTACCAAGGGGCGGGCCAGTCCCAGCATTTT. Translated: CTSSYQGAGQSQHF.

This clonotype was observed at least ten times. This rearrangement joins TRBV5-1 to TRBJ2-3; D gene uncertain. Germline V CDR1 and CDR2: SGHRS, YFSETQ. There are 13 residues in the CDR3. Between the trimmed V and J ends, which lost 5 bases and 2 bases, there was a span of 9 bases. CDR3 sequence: CASSPKPTDTQYF. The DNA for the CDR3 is TGCGCCAGCAGTCCCAAACCCACAGATACGCAGTATTTT.

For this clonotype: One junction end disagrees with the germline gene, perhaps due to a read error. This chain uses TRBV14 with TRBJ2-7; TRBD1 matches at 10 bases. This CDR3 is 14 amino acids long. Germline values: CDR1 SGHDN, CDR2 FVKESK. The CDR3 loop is CASSPGTGDYEQYF. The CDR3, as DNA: TGCGCCAGCAGCCCGGGGACAGGGGACTACGAGCAGTACTTC. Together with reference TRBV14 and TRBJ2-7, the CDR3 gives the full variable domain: EAGVTQFPSHSVIEKGQTVTLRCDPISGHDNLYWYRRVMGKEIKFLLHFVKESKQDESGMPNNRFLAERTGGTYSTLKVQPAELEDSGVYFCASSPGTGDYEQYFGPGTRLTVT.

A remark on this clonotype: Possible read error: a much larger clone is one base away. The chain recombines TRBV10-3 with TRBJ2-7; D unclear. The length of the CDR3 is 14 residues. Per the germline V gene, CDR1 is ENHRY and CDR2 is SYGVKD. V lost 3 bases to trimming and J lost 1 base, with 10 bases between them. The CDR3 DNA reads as TGTGCCATCAGTGATTTACAGCAGTCCTACGAGCAGTACTTC. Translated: CAISDLQQSYEQYF.

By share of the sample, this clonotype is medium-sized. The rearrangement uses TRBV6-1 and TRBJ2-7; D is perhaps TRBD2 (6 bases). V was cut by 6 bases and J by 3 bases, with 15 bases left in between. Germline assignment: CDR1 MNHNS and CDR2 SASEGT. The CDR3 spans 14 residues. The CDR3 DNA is TGTGCCAGCAGCGTCCGGGACTCCTACTACGAGCAGTACTTC. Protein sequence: CASSVRDSYYEQYF.

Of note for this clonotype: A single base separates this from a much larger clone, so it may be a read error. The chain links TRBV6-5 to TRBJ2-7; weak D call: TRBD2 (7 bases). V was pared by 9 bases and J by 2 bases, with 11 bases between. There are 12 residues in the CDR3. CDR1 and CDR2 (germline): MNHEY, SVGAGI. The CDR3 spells CARRGGAYEQYF. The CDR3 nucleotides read TGTGCCAGGAGGGGGGGAGCCTACGAGCAGTACTTC.

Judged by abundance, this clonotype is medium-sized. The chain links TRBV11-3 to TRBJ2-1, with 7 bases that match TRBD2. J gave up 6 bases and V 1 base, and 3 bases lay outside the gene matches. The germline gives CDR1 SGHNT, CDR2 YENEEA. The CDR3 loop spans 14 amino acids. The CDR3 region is CASSLAGTINEQFF. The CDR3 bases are TGTGCCAGCAGCTTAGCAGGGACTATCAATGAGCAGTTCTTC. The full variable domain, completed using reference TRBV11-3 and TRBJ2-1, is EAGVVQSPRYKIIEKKQPVAFWCNPISGHNTLYWYLQNLGQGPELLIRYENEEAVDDSQLPKDRFSAERLKGVDSTLKIQPAELGDSAVYLCASSLAGTINEQFFGPGTRLTVL.

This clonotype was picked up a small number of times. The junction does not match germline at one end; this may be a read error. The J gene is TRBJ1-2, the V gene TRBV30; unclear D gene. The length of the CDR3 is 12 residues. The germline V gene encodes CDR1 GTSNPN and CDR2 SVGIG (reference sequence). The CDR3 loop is CAWSPRIYDYTF. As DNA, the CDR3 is TGTGCCTGGAGTCCCCGGATCTATGACTACACCTTC.

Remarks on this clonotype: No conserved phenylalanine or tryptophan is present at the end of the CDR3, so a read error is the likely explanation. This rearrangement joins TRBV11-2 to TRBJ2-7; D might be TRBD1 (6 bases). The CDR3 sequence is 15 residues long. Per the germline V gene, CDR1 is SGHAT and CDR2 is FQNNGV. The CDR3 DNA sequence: TGTACCAGCAGGCCAAGCATTCGGGACAACTACGAGCAGTACCTC. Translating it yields CTSRPSIRDNYEQYL.

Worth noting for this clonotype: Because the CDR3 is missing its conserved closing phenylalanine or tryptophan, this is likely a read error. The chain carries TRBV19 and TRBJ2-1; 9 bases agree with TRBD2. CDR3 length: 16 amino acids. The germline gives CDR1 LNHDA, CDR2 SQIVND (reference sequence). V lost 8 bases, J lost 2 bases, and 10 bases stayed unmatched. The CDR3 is CASDLGREGPYNEQFS. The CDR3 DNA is TGTGCCAGTGACCTGGGGCGGGAGGGCCCCTACAATGAGCAGTTCTCC.

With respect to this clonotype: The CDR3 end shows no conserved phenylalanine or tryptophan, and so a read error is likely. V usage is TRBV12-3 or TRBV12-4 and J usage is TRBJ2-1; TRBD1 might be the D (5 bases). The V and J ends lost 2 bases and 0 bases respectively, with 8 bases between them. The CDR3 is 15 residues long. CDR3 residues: CASSLTGGSYNEQFL. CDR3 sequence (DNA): TGTGCCAGCAGTTTAACAGGCGGCTCCTACAATGAGCAGTTCCTC.

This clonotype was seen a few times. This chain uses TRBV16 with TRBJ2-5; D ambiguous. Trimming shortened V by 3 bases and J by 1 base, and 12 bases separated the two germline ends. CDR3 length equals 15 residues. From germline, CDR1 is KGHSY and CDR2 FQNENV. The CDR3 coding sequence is TGTGCCAGCAGCCACTCGGCGAGACCCCAAGAGACCCAGTACTTC. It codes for CASSHSARPQETQYF.

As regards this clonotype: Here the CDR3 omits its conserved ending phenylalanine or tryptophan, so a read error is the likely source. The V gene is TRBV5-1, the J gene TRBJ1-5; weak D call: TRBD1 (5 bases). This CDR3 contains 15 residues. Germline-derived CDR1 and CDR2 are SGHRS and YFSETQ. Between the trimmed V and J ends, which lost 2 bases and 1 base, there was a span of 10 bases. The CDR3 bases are TGCGCCAGCAGCTTACGGGGGGAGAGCAATCAGCCCCAGCATTCT. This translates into CASSLRGESNQPQHS.

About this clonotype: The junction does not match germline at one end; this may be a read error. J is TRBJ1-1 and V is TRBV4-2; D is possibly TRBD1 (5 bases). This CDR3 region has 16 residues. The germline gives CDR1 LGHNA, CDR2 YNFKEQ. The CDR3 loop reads CASSQEEGKGRTEAFF. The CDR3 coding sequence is TGTGCTAGCAGCCAAGAAGAGGGAAAGGGACGTACTGAAGCTTTCTTT.

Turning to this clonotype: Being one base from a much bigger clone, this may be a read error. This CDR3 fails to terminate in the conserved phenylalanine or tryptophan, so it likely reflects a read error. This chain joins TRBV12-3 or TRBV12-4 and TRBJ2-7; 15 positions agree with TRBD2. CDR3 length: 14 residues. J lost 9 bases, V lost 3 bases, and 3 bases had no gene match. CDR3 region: CASSLGLAGGRQYS. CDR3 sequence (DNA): TGTGCCAGCAGTTTGGGACTAGCGGGAGGTCGGCAGTACTCC.